The clone carrying this T cell receptor (beta chain) was seen repeatedly, ten times or more. Antigen: not known. The TCRbeta library incorporated unique molecular identifiers. In TCRdb, the PCR reads were re-called with MiXCR into one record per CDR3 protein. The sample shows roughly 250,000 distinct CDR3 sequences, 8.2% of them seen only once. Trimming pared 5 bases from V and 1 base from J, leaving 5 bases between. Germline CDR1 MNHNS, CDR2 SASEGT. The CDR3 is 13 residues long. This sample was taken from a study of T-cell reconstitution after alpha-beta-depleted transplantation in children. Regarding the study as a whole: T-cell numbers and diversity one year post-transplant derived largely from freshly generated T cells.

This chain joins TRBV6-1 and TRBJ2-2, with D uncertain. Specimen: PBMCs, mostly from graft donor cells, collected 180 days after TCRalphabeta/CD19-depleted stem cell transplant. This sequence originates from a male patient younger than 18 who had a stem cell transplant for acute lymphoblastic leukemia, so the T cells may come from the graft donor. The CDR3 DNA follows: TGTGCCAGCAGTACCAGGAACACCGGGGAGCTGTTTTTT. As protein: CASSTRNTGELFF.